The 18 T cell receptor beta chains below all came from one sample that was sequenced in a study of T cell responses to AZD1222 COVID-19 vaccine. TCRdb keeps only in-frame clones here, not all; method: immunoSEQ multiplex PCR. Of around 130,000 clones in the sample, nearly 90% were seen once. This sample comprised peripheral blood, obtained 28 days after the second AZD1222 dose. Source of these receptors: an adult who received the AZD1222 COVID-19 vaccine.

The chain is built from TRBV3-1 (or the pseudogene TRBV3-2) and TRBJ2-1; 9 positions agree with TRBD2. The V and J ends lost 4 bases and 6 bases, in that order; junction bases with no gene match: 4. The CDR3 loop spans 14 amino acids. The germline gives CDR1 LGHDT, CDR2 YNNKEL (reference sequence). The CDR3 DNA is TGTGCCAGCAGCCCTTCGACTAGCGGCAATGAGCAGTTCTTC. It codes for CASSPSTSGNEQFF.

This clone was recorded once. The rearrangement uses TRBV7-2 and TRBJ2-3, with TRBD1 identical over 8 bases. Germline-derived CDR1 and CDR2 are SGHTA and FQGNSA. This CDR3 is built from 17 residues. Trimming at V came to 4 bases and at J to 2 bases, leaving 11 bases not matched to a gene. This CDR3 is CASSWPGQASLTDTQYF. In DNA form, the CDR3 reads TGTGCCAGCAGCTGGCCGGGACAGGCCTCCCTCACAGATACGCAGTATTTT.

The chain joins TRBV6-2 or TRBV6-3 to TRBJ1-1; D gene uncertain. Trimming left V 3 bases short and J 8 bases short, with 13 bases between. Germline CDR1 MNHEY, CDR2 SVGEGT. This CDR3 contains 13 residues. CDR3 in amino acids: CASSYNPHLEAFF. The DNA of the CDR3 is TGTGCCAGCAGTTATAATCCGCACCTCGAAGCTTTCTTT.

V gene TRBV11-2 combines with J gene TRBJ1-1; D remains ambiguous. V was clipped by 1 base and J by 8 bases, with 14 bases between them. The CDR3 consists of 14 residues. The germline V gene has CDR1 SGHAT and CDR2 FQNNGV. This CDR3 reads CASSLGVAPPEAFF. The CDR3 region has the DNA TGTGCCAGCAGCTTAGGGGTGGCCCCTCCAGAAGCTTTCTTT. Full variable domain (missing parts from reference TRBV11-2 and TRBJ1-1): EAGVAQSPRYKIIEKRQSVAFWCNPISGHATLYWYQQILGQGPKLLIQFQNNGVVDDSQLPKDRFSAERLKGVDSTLKIQPAKLEDSAVYLCASSLGVAPPEAFFGQGTRLTVV.

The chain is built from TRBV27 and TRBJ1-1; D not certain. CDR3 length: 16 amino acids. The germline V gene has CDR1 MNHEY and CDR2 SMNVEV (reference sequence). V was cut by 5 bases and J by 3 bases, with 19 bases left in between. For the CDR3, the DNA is TGTGCCAGCAGTCCCAGCGGGTTGGCGACCGACACTGAAGCTTTCTTT. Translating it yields CASSPSGLATDTEAFF.

The DNA of the CDR3 is TGTGCCACCAGCAGAGACAGGTACGGGGCACTGTTTTTT. Translation: CATSRDRYGALFF. The rearrangement joins TRBV15 to TRBJ1-4, with D maybe TRBD1 (5 bases). The CDR3 is 13 amino acids. Trimming removed 0 bases at V and 13 bases at J, with 12 bases between. Germline values: CDR1 LNHNV, CDR2 YYDKDF (reference sequence).

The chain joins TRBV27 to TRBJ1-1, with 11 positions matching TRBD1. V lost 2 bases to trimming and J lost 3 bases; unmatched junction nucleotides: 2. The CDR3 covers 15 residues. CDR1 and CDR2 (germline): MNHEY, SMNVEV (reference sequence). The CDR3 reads CASSLGTGGDTEAFF. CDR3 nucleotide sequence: TGTGCCAGCAGTTTAGGGACAGGGGGTGACACTGAAGCTTTCTTT.

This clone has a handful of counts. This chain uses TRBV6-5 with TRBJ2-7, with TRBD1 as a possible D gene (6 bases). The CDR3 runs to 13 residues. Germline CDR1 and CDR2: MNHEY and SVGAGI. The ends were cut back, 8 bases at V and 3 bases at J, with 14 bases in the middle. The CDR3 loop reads CASPSGDLYEQYF. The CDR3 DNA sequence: TGTGCCAGCCCTTCAGGGGACCTCTACGAGCAGTACTTC.

Here the CDR3 reads CASSSGGGNGIQYF. The CDR3 coding sequence is TGTGCCAGCAGTTCAGGGGGGGGGAACGGCATTCAGTACTTC. The chain uses TRBV6-1 and TRBJ2-4, with D perhaps TRBD1 or TRBD2 (7 bases each). Germline CDR1 reads MNHNS; CDR2 reads SASEGT. This CDR3 has 14 residues. The V end was cut by 5 bases, the J end by 9 bases, with 17 bases between.

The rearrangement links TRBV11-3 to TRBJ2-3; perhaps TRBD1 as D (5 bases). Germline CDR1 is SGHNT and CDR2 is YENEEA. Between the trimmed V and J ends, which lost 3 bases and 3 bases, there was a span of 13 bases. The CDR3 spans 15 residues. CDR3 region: CASSLGQAETDTQYF. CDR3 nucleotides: TGTGCCAGCAGCTTGGGGCAGGCGGAGACAGATACGCAGTATTTT.

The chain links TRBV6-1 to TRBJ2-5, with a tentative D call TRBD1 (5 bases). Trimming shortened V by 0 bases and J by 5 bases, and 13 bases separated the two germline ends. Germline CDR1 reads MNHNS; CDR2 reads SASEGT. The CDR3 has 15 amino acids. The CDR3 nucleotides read TGTGCCAGCAGTGAAGCACTAAACAGGAAGGAGACCCAGTACTTC. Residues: CASSEALNRKETQYF.

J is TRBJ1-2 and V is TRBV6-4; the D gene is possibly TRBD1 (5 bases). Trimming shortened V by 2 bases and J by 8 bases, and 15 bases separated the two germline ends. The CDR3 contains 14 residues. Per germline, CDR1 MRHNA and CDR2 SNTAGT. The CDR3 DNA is TGTGCCAGCAGTGACCTTAGGGGCCCCGGGGGCTACACCTTC. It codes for CASSDLRGPGGYTF.

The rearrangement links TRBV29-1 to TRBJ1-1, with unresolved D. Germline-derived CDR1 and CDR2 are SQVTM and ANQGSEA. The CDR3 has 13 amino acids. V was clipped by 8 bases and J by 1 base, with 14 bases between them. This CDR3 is CSPSGPSNTEAFF. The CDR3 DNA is TGCAGCCCAAGTGGCCCCTCGAACACTGAAGCTTTCTTT.

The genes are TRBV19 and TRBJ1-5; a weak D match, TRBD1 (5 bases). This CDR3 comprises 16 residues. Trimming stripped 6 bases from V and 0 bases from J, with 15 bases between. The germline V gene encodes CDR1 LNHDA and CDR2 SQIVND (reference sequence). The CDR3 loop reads CASSQNRGSSNQPQHF. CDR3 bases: TGTGCCAGTAGCCAAAATCGGGGGTCTAGCAATCAGCCCCAGCATTTT.

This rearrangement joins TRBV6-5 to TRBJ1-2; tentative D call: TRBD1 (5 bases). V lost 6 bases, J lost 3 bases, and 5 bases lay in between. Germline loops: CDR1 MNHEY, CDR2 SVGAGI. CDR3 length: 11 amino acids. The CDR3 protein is CASRQDYGYTF. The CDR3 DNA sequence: TGTGCCAGCAGACAGGACTATGGCTACACCTTC.

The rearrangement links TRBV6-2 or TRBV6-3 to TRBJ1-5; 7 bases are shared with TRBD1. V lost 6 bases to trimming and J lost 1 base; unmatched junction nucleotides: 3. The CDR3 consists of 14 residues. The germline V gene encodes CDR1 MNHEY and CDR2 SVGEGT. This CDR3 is CASSKTGSNQPQHF. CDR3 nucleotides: TGTGCCAGCAGCAAGACAGGGAGCAATCAGCCCCAGCATTTT.

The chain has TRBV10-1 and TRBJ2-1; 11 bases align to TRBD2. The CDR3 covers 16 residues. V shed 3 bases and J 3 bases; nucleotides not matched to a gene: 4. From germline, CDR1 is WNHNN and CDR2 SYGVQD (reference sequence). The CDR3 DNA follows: TGCGCCAGCAGTGACCGACTAGCGGGATACTACAATGAGCAGTTCTTC. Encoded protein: CASSDRLAGYYNEQFF.

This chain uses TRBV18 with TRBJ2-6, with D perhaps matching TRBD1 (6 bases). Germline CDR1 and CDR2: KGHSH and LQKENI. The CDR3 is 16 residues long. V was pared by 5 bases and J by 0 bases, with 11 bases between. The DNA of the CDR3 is TGTGCCAGCTCAGGGGACACCAGCTCTGGGGCCAACGTCCTGACTTTC. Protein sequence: CASSGDTSSGANVLTF.